Listed below are T cell receptor beta chains from one sample, sequenced in a study of shared clonotypes between healthy human individuals. The protocol was immunoSEQ multiplex PCR, while the TCRdb copy is restricted to in-frame clones and leaves out a portion. The sample includes a few million clones, roughly 95% of them seen just once. The sequenced sample consisted of naive CD4+ T cells sorted from blood. Every receptor here comes from a man aged 18-30 years in good health. Each CDR3 is given with its conserved first and last residue. A D gene is named only where the DNA matches it firmly. Size is stated for part of the rows, as once, few or many counts, or as a class when the clone is expanded.

size	length	J	V	D	DNA	CDR3
-	16	TRBJ1-5	TRBV5-1	TRBD1	TGCGCCAGCAGCCCCTCAGGGGGGCAGGGTTATCAGCCCCAGCATTTT	CASSPSGGQGYQPQHF
-	17	TRBJ2-2	TRBV5-1	TRBD2	TGCGCCAGCCGCTCGGGGCGGGGGGGCGTGAACACCGGGGAGCTGTTTTTT	CASRSGRGGVNTGELFF
-	15	TRBJ2-5	TRBV27	-	TGTGCCAGCAGCCGAAAGGACACCAGGCAAGAGACCCAGTACTTC	CASSRKDTRQETQYF
-	12	TRBJ1-4	TRBV28	-	TGTGCCAGCAGTTCCCGCAATGAAAAACTGTTTTTT	CASSSRNEKLFF
-	16	TRBJ2-5	TRBV15	TRBD2	TGTGCCACCAGCAGATTGGGACTAGCGGGACAGGAGACCCAGTACTTC	CATSRLGLAGQETQYF
-	12	TRBJ1-2	TRBV7-9	TRBD1	TGTGCCAGCAGCCTAACAGGGGATGGCTACACCTTC	CASSLTGDGYTF
-	14	TRBJ1-5	TRBV2	-	TGTGCCAGCAGTGAACAAGGGGGTGATCAGCCCCAGCATTTT	CASSEQGGDQPQHF
-	17	TRBJ1-1	TRBV7-9	TRBD1	TGTGCCAGCAGCCAAAAGGGACAGGGGTCGGGAAACACTGAAGCTTTCTTT	CASSQKGQGSGNTEAFF
once	13	TRBJ1-2	TRBV7-9	-	TGTGCCAGCAGCTTAGGCAGTGGGTATGGCTACACCTTC	CASSLGSGYGYTF
-	15	TRBJ2-2	TRBV6-1	-	TGTGCCAGCATCCCCCCCAGGGCCCCCACCGGGGAGCTGTTTTTT	CASIPPRAPTGELFF
-	16	TRBJ2-5	TRBV4-1	TRBD2	TGCGCCAGCAGCCAAGACGGGACTAGCGGTGAAGAGACCCAGTACTTC	CASSQDGTSGEETQYF
-	15	TRBJ2-7	TRBV6-6	-	TGTGCCAGCAGTAATTCAGCGTTTAGCTCCTACGAGCAGTACTTC	CASSNSAFSSYEQYF
once	14	TRBJ2-1	TRBV9	-	TGTGCCAGCAGCGGTGAGCAGCGACACAATGAGCAGTTCTTC	CASSGEQRHNEQFF
-	15	TRBJ1-6	TRBV30	-	TGTGCCTGGAGTGGGGATGGCTCCTATAATTCACCCCTCCACTTT	CAWSGDGSYNSPLHF
-	14	TRBJ2-5	TRBV7-9	-	TGTGCCAGCAGCTTAGGTCCGGGGGCAGAGACCCAGTACTTC	CASSLGPGAETQYF
-	18	TRBJ2-2	TRBV10-2	TRBD2	TGCGCCAGCAGGTTACTAGCGGGACCTGGGGGGAACACCGGGGAGCTGTTTTTT	CASRLLAGPGGNTGELFF
-	19	TRBJ1-6	TRBV28	-	TGTGCCAGCAGTCCGGGACCATTGACAGTAAGCTCCTATAATTCACCCCTCCACTTT	CASSPGPLTVSSYNSPLHF